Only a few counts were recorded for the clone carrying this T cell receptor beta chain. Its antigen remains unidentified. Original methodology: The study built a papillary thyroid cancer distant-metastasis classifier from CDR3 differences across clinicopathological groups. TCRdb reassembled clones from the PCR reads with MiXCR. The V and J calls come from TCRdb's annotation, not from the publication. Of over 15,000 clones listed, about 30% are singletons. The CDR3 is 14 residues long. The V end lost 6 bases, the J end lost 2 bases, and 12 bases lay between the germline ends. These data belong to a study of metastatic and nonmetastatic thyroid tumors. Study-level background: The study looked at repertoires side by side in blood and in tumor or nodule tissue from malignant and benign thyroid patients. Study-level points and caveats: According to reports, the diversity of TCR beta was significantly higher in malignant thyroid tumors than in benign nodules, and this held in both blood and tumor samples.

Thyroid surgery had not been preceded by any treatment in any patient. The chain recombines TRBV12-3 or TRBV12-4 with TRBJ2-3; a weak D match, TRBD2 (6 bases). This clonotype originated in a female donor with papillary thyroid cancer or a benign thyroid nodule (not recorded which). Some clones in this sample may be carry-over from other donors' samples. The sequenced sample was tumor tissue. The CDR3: CASRPGLDTDTQYF. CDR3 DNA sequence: TGTGCCAGCAGACCGGGACTTGACACAGATACGCAGTATTTT.